This T cell receptor beta chain was observed in a study of human T cells and chemical hapten exposure. The overall study: All patients underwent weekly scalp dosing with diphenylcyclopropenone for the full roughly 23-week study.

The time point denotes: patch test 2, 6 weeks after DPC sensitization. Treatment here: therapeutic diphenylcyclopropenone sensitization with weekly scalp DPC. Germline CDR1 reads MGHRA; CDR2 reads YSYEKL. The CDR3 has 18 amino acids. J gave up 6 bases and V 4 bases, and 15 bases lay outside the gene matches. This clonotype was recorded at least ten times. MiXCR, run by TCRdb on the RACE reads, gives a single entry per CDR3 protein. This sample carries tens of thousands of distinct CDR3 sequences, 9.5% to 13% of them seen once, and the ten largest clones take over 2%. This receptor was taken from a woman in her twenties or thirties with alopecia areata. Some clones in this sample may be carry-over from other donors' samples. The gene calls are TRBV4-1 and TRBJ2-1, with TRBD2 identical over 10 bases. The material sequenced was whole blood, taken in connection with sensitization to the hapten diphenylcyclopropenone (DPC). CDR3 nucleotides: TGCGCCAGCAGCCCCTTGGGTAGCGGGGGGCATAGCTCCAATGAGCAGTTCTTC. It specifies CASSPLGSGGHSSNEQFF.